A selection of T cell receptor beta chains follows, all from one sample in a study of T cells after yellow fever vaccination. Using its own MiXCR run on the 5' RACE reads, TCRdb lists one record per CDR3 protein. The data hold 300,000 to 450,000 distinct CDR3 sequences, with under 7.5% observed a single time. Material: PBMCs, obtained 5 days after the yellow fever booster vaccination. All receptors come from a man aged 25 to 40 who received the YFV17D yellow fever vaccine. Each CDR3 is given with its conserved first and last residue. A D gene is named only where the DNA matches it firmly. Where a row states a size, it is once, few, many or the class of an expanded clone; other rows omit it.

v_gene: TRBV5-1; d_gene: TRBD1; j_gene: TRBJ2-7; abundance: -; CDR3nt: TGCGCCAGCAGCCCCGCGACAGGGATCCACGAGCAGTACTTC; CDR3aa: CASSPATGIHEQYF
v_gene: TRBV5-5; d_gene: TRBD1; j_gene: TRBJ2-3; abundance: few; CDR3nt: TGTGCCAGCAGCTTGGATCTGCGGACAGGGGCCCCGAATACGCAGTATTTT; CDR3aa: CASSLDLRTGAPNTQYF
v_gene: TRBV20-1; d_gene: -; j_gene: TRBJ2-1; abundance: few; CDR3nt: TGCAGTGCCCAGGACGGTCCTGACAATGAGCAGTTCTTC; CDR3aa: CSAQDGPDNEQFF
v_gene: TRBV7-2; d_gene: TRBD2; j_gene: TRBJ2-7; abundance: few; CDR3nt: TGTGCCAGCAGCTCTCAGTCTAGCGGGAGGGGGGATAAGTACTTC; CDR3aa: CASSSQSSGRGDKYF
v_gene: TRBV30; d_gene: -; j_gene: TRBJ2-1; abundance: -; CDR3nt: TGTGCCTGGAGTGTAAGGGAGTACCCTTACAATGAGCAGTTCTTC; CDR3aa: CAWSVREYPYNEQFF
v_gene: TRBV20-1; d_gene: -; j_gene: TRBJ2-7; abundance: few; CDR3nt: TGCAGTGCTAGGTTGGGGGAATTTCGCTACGAGCAGTACTTC; CDR3aa: CSARLGEFRYEQYF
v_gene: TRBV6-5; d_gene: -; j_gene: TRBJ2-1; abundance: many; CDR3nt: TGTGCCAGCAGTTACGAGACGGGTCCTTACAATGAGCAGTTCTTC; CDR3aa: CASSYETGPYNEQFF
v_gene: TRBV20-1; d_gene: -; j_gene: TRBJ2-5; abundance: few; CDR3nt: TGCAGTGCTAGGGTATACTACGAACAAGAGACCCAGTACTTC; CDR3aa: CSARVYYEQETQYF
v_gene: TRBV4-3; d_gene: TRBD2; j_gene: TRBJ2-1; abundance: few; CDR3nt: TGCGCCAGCAGCCGTTACGGACTAGCGGGAGTAGGGGGCGGGGATGAGCAGTTCTTC; CDR3aa: CASSRYGLAGVGGGDEQFF
v_gene: TRBV7-2; d_gene: -; j_gene: TRBJ2-5; abundance: few; CDR3nt: TGTGCCAGCAGCTTAGACTTAGAGGTAGAGACCCAGTACTTC; CDR3aa: CASSLDLEVETQYF
v_gene: TRBV5-6; d_gene: -; j_gene: TRBJ1-2; abundance: few; CDR3nt: TGTGCCAGCAGCTTGCGGGGCTGGGGCTACACCTTC; CDR3aa: CASSLRGWGYTF
v_gene: TRBV7-2; d_gene: TRBD1; j_gene: TRBJ2-4; abundance: many; CDR3nt: TGTGCCAGCAGCCGCCAGGGGACAGACATTCAGTACTTC; CDR3aa: CASSRQGTDIQYF
v_gene: TRBV20-1; d_gene: -; j_gene: TRBJ2-3; abundance: few; CDR3nt: TGCAGTGCTCTTAGTCAACTCGGCGGTAAGGCAGATACGCAGTATTTT; CDR3aa: CSALSQLGGKADTQYF
v_gene: TRBV10-3; d_gene: -; j_gene: TRBJ2-5; abundance: -; CDR3nt: TGTGCCATCAGTGAGACACCCCGCGGGACAGTGTACTTC; CDR3aa: CAISETPRGTVYF
v_gene: TRBV20-1; d_gene: -; j_gene: TRBJ2-5; abundance: few; CDR3nt: TGCAGTGCTCTTACCGAGTTGAGGTCCGGGGAGACCCAGTACTTC; CDR3aa: CSALTELRSGETQYF
v_gene: TRBV3-1; d_gene: TRBD2; j_gene: TRBJ2-1; abundance: few; CDR3nt: TGTGCCAGCAGCCTCGGACTAGCGGGAGGCCGGTTGGATGAGCAGTTCTTC; CDR3aa: CASSLGLAGGRLDEQFF
v_gene: TRBV19; d_gene: -; j_gene: TRBJ1-5; abundance: few; CDR3nt: TGTGCCAGTACCTCGGAGGGGCCCAATCAGCCCCAGCATTTT; CDR3aa: CASTSEGPNQPQHF
v_gene: TRBV5-1; d_gene: -; j_gene: TRBJ2-1; abundance: few; CDR3nt: TGCGCCAGCATTGGGCCAGGGAATGAGCAGTTCTTC; CDR3aa: CASIGPGNEQFF
v_gene: TRBV29-1; d_gene: TRBD2; j_gene: TRBJ2-5; abundance: -; CDR3nt: TGCGGCGGGAGGGGGACGCCAGAGACCCAGTACTTC; CDR3aa: CGGRGTPETQYF
v_gene: TRBV20-1; d_gene: -; j_gene: TRBJ1-2; abundance: many; CDR3nt: TGCAGTGCTAGAGATCGGGGCCGTGGCTACACCTTC; CDR3aa: CSARDRGRGYTF
v_gene: TRBV5-1; d_gene: TRBD1; j_gene: TRBJ2-5; abundance: many; CDR3nt: TGCGCCAGCAGCTTGGGGAGACAGGGGGGTATCCAGTACTTC; CDR3aa: CASSLGRQGGIQYF
v_gene: TRBV11-2; d_gene: -; j_gene: TRBJ2-7; abundance: few; CDR3nt: TGTGCCAGCAGCCCCCAAGTGGGCAGGGGCCTCTTAATACCGGACTACGAGCAGTACTTC; CDR3aa: CASSPQVGRGLLIPDYEQYF
v_gene: TRBV6-1; d_gene: TRBD1; j_gene: TRBJ1-3; abundance: many; CDR3nt: TGTGCCAGCAGAAGTGACAGGGGGTCGGGAAACACCATATATTTT; CDR3aa: CASRSDRGSGNTIYF
v_gene: TRBV7-9; d_gene: -; j_gene: TRBJ1-4; abundance: -; CDR3nt: TGTGCCAGCAGCTCAAACAGGGCCATAGGACAGTTTTTT; CDR3aa: CASSSNRAIGQFF
v_gene: TRBV29-1; d_gene: TRBD2; j_gene: TRBJ2-3; abundance: few; CDR3nt: TGCAGCGTTGATATTCCTAGCGGGAGGGCCGCAGATACGCAGTATTTT; CDR3aa: CSVDIPSGRAADTQYF
v_gene: TRBV6-1; d_gene: -; j_gene: TRBJ1-5; abundance: few; CDR3nt: TGTGCCAGCAAGGCTGCATTCAATCAGCCCCAGCATTTT; CDR3aa: CASKAAFNQPQHF
v_gene: TRBV5-1; d_gene: -; j_gene: TRBJ2-2; abundance: few; CDR3nt: TGCGCCAGCAGCTCGGTTGGGGGCGCCGGTGGAGGCACCGGGGAGCTGTTTTTT; CDR3aa: CASSSVGGAGGGTGELFF
v_gene: TRBV19; d_gene: -; j_gene: TRBJ2-7; abundance: -; CDR3nt: TGTGCCAGTAGTGACGGGACTCAACCCTACGAGCAGTACTTC; CDR3aa: CASSDGTQPYEQYF
v_gene: TRBV29-1; d_gene: TRBD2; j_gene: TRBJ2-2; abundance: few; CDR3nt: TGCAGCGTCCAATTGGCCGGGAGGCCTTCGAACACCGGGGAGCTGTTTTTT; CDR3aa: CSVQLAGRPSNTGELFF
v_gene: TRBV10-3; d_gene: -; j_gene: TRBJ2-5; abundance: few; CDR3nt: TGTGCCATCAGGGGGTCTGGGGGAGCAGAGACCCAGTACTTC; CDR3aa: CAIRGSGGAETQYF
v_gene: TRBV11-2; d_gene: TRBD2; j_gene: TRBJ2-7; abundance: -; CDR3nt: TGTGCCAGCAGCCCGGCGGGGGGCCGTTACGAGCAGTACTTC; CDR3aa: CASSPAGGRYEQYF
v_gene: TRBV2; d_gene: TRBD1; j_gene: TRBJ2-7; abundance: -; CDR3nt: TGTGCCAGCAGTCGCCTGGGACAGGGTTACGAGCAGTACTTC; CDR3aa: CASSRLGQGYEQYF
v_gene: TRBV9; d_gene: -; j_gene: TRBJ2-7; abundance: many; CDR3nt: TGTGCCAGCAGCGTCGATAATTACGAGTTGTACTTC; CDR3aa: CASSVDNYELYF
v_gene: TRBV3-1; d_gene: -; j_gene: TRBJ2-4; abundance: few; CDR3nt: TGTGCCAGCAGCCCCCCTCCGACTAGGCTTAAAAACATTCAGTACTTC; CDR3aa: CASSPPPTRLKNIQYF
v_gene: TRBV20-1; d_gene: -; j_gene: TRBJ1-1; abundance: few; CDR3nt: TGCAGTGCTAGAGATCAAGGCAGCAGGTGGAGAGGTCACACTGAAGCTTTCTTT; CDR3aa: CSARDQGSRWRGHTEAFF
v_gene: TRBV4-1; d_gene: -; j_gene: TRBJ2-2; abundance: few; CDR3nt: TGCGCCAGCAGCCAAGAAGGTAACTGGAACACCGGGGAGCTGTTTTTT; CDR3aa: CASSQEGNWNTGELFF
v_gene: TRBV4-1; d_gene: TRBD2; j_gene: TRBJ2-7; abundance: -; CDR3nt: TGCGCCAGCAGCCAAGCCGGGACTACCGGCTACGAGCAGTACTTC; CDR3aa: CASSQAGTTGYEQYF
v_gene: TRBV20-1; d_gene: TRBD1; j_gene: TRBJ1-3; abundance: few; CDR3nt: TGCAGTGCTAGAGCAGGGGGCGGTGGAAACACCATATATTTT; CDR3aa: CSARAGGGGNTIYF
v_gene: TRBV19; d_gene: -; j_gene: TRBJ2-1; abundance: many; CDR3nt: TGTGCCAGTAGTGAATCCTTCCACTCCTACAATGAGCAGTTCTTC; CDR3aa: CASSESFHSYNEQFF
v_gene: TRBV7-6; d_gene: -; j_gene: TRBJ1-3; abundance: -; CDR3nt: TGTGCCAGCAGCTCGAACAGGGATAGAAACACCATATATTTT; CDR3aa: CASSSNRDRNTIYF
v_gene: TRBV6-1; d_gene: -; j_gene: TRBJ1-4; abundance: few; CDR3nt: TGTGCCAGCAAGGCAAGGGTTTTCAATGAAAAACTGTTTTTT; CDR3aa: CASKARVFNEKLFF
v_gene: TRBV7-2; d_gene: -; j_gene: TRBJ2-5; abundance: -; CDR3nt: TGTGCCAGCAGCTATGGGCAAAACCAAGAGACCCAGTACTTC; CDR3aa: CASSYGQNQETQYF
v_gene: TRBV7-2; d_gene: -; j_gene: TRBJ2-4; abundance: -; CDR3nt: TGTGCCAGCAGCTTTGGGGCGAACATTCAGTACTTC; CDR3aa: CASSFGANIQYF
v_gene: TRBV6-5; d_gene: TRBD2; j_gene: TRBJ2-4; abundance: few; CDR3nt: TGTGCCAGCAGTTTCCGGCTAGCGGGAGACAACATTCAGTACTTC; CDR3aa: CASSFRLAGDNIQYF
v_gene: TRBV20-1; d_gene: -; j_gene: TRBJ2-7; abundance: few; CDR3nt: TGCAGTGCTATGACTCCACGGAAGACCTACGAGCAGTACTTC; CDR3aa: CSAMTPRKTYEQYF
v_gene: TRBV12-3/TRBV12-4; d_gene: -; j_gene: TRBJ1-2; abundance: many; CDR3nt: TGTGCCAGCACCAAAGGGTCCCCCCACTATGGCTACACCTTC; CDR3aa: CASTKGSPHYGYTF
v_gene: TRBV7-2; d_gene: -; j_gene: TRBJ1-1; abundance: few; CDR3nt: TGTGCCAGCAGCTCCGTGATGGGCACTGAAGCTTTCTTT; CDR3aa: CASSSVMGTEAFF
v_gene: TRBV29-1; d_gene: TRBD2; j_gene: TRBJ2-1; abundance: -; CDR3nt: TGCAGCGTTGGAGTAGCGGGAGTTCCGGGGAATGAGCAGTTCTTC; CDR3aa: CSVGVAGVPGNEQFF
v_gene: TRBV5-4; d_gene: -; j_gene: TRBJ1-4; abundance: -; CDR3nt: TGTGCCAGCAGCTCCGGGGGATCTAATGAAAAACTGTTTTTT; CDR3aa: CASSSGGSNEKLFF
v_gene: TRBV11-3; d_gene: TRBD2; j_gene: TRBJ2-5; abundance: few; CDR3nt: TGTGCCAGCAGCCAAAGGGGAGGGTTAGCACTAGCGGGAGCCTGGGAGACCCAGTACTTC; CDR3aa: CASSQRGGLALAGAWETQYF
v_gene: TRBV9; d_gene: TRBD2; j_gene: TRBJ2-1; abundance: many; CDR3nt: TGTGCCAGCAGGGCTAGCGGGGAGCAGTTCTTC; CDR3aa: CASRASGEQFF